This T cell receptor beta chain was captured by sequencing in a study of blood T cell repertoires in COVID-19. Authors' data handling: From reference gene primer amplification, estimates of nucleated cell counts were derived. This table comes from immunoSEQ multiplex PCR, and its TCRdb copy is limited to in-frame clones, with some not included. That table supplies the V and J calls and clone size; D and trimming were determined from the DNA. The table shows 140,000 to 150,000 clones, with 85% to 90% occurring only once. This receptor was taken from a human donor in a cohort sampled during active COVID-19. Material for sequencing was peripheral blood.

The CDR3 DNA sequence: TGCAGCGTGGGACAGGGCTATAATTCACCCCTCCACTTT. Translation gives CSVGQGYNSPLHF. The V and J genes are TRBV29-1 and TRBJ1-6; 9 nucleotides match TRBD1. J lost 3 bases, V lost 6 bases, and 0 bases had no gene match. Germline V gene lookup returns CDR1 SQVTM and CDR2 ANQGSEA. The CDR3 contains 13 residues.